This entry lists 30 T cell receptor beta chains sequenced from one sample in a study of vaccination effects on CD4 cells after COVID-19. The table came from immunoSEQ multiplex PCR; TCRdb's copy has only in-frame clones and leaves some out. Of about 70,000 clones in the sample, 70% to 80% were seen once. These TCRs' antigens remain unknown. A 10-day culture period preceded the isolation of CD4+ T cells. Here the sequenced sample was CD4+ T cells from PBMCs cultured without peptide, taken before COVID-19 vaccination. Receptors were obtained from a human donor who received a COVID-19 vaccine.

This clone was seen a handful of times. This chain joins TRBV7-2 and TRBJ2-3; D tentatively fits TRBD1 or TRBD2 (5 bases each). The CDR3 length is 14 residues. Looked up from germline, CDR1 is SGHTA and CDR2 is FQGNSA. Trimming pared 0 bases from V and 4 bases from J, leaving 8 bases between. The CDR3 bases are TGTGCCAGCAGCTTAGCCTGGGGACCAGATACGCAGTATTTT. This sequence encodes CASSLAWGPDTQYF. The whole variable domain, filled in from reference TRBV7-2 and TRBJ2-3, reads GAGVSQSPSNKVTEKGKDVELRCDPISGHTALYWYRQSLGQGLEFLIYFQGNSAPDKSGLPSDRFSAERTGGSVSTLTIQRTQQEDSAVYLCASSLAWGPDTQYFGPGTRLTVL.

V is TRBV3-1 (or the pseudogene TRBV3-2) and J is TRBJ2-3; 8 bases are shared with TRBD2. Germline V gene sequence: CDR1 LGHDT, CDR2 YNNKEL (reference sequence). V dropped 6 bases and J dropped 4; count of bases not matched to a gene: 12. The CDR3 covers 16 residues. In DNA form, the CDR3 reads TGTGCCAGCAGTCACTATAGCGGGGTGTCGGCAGATACGCAGTATTTT. Amino acid sequence: CASSHYSGVSADTQYF.

The rearrangement links TRBV6-2 or TRBV6-3 to TRBJ1-4, with D perhaps matching TRBD1 (6 bases). Per the germline V gene, CDR1 is MNHEY and CDR2 is SVGEGT. Trimming removed 2 bases from V and 8 bases from J, with 12 bases in between. This CDR3 contains 14 residues. The CDR3 DNA is TGTGCCAGCAGTTACGCCGGGGGCCGAGAAAAACTGTTTTTT. This sequence encodes CASSYAGGREKLFF.

Points on this clone: Relative to the germline gene, one junction end is altered; a read error may explain this. The chain employs TRBV20-1 and TRBJ2-1; D is unclear. CDR1 is DFQATT and CDR2 is SNEGSKA in the germline V gene (reference sequence). This CDR3 has 10 residues. The CDR3 coding sequence is TGCAGTGCCAAATACAGTGAGCAGTTCTTC. Protein sequence: CSAKYSEQFF.

In this sample, this clone turned up a few times. The chain carries TRBV3-1 (or the pseudogene TRBV3-2) and TRBJ1-2; D not resolved. CDR1 and CDR2 from the germline V gene are LGHDT and YNNKEL (reference sequence). This CDR3 contains 13 residues. The ends were cut back, 4 bases at V and 2 bases at J, with 8 bases in the middle. The CDR3 bases are TGTGCCAGCAGCCGAGGGTGGAACTATGGCTACACCTTC. Its translation: CASSRGWNYGYTF.

This clone showed up just a few times. The CDR3 DNA reads as TGTGCCAGCAGTTACGGGTACCCCGGACGGGGTGAAAAACTGTTTTTT. Translated, it gives CASSYGYPGRGEKLFF. The rearrangement uses TRBV6-5 and TRBJ1-4; D unclear. The CDR3 consists of 16 residues. Germline CDR1 MNHEY, CDR2 SVGAGI. V was trimmed by 2 bases and J by 7 bases, leaving 17 bases between them.

The chain joins TRBV7-8 to TRBJ2-2; 9 positions match TRBD2. Germline V gene data show CDR1 as SGHVS and CDR2 as FQNEAQ. V was pared by 1 base and J by 4 bases, with 4 bases of the junction left unmatched. The CDR3 extends over 16 amino acids. The CDR3 DNA sequence: TGTGCCAGCAGCTTAGAGGGTAGCGGGGGCACCGGGGAGCTGTTTTTT. Translated: CASSLEGSGGTGELFF.

The rearrangement uses TRBV18 and TRBJ2-7; D remains unclear. V was pared by 3 bases and J by 3 bases, with 12 bases between. CDR1 and CDR2 (germline): KGHSH, LQKENI. This CDR3 spans 14 amino acids. The CDR3 is CASSPGSPFYEQYV. CDR3 nucleotides: TGTGCCAGCTCACCCGGCTCACCCTTCTACGAGCAGTACGTC.

In this sample, this clone turned up a few times. This chain uses TRBV5-1 with TRBJ2-2; D ambiguous. CDR1 is SGHRS and CDR2 is YFSETQ in the germline V gene. The CDR3 has 14 amino acids. V was shortened by 4 bases and J by 0 bases, with 7 bases between the two germline ends. This chain's CDR3 is CASSPAANTGELFF. CDR3 bases: TGCGCCAGCAGCCCGGCCGCGAACACCGGGGAGCTGTTTTTT.

The V gene is TRBV3-1 (or the pseudogene TRBV3-2), the J gene TRBJ2-3; D remains ambiguous. CDR3 length: 16 amino acids. The V end was cut by 3 bases, the J end by 2 bases, with 15 bases between. Germline-derived CDR1 and CDR2 are LGHDT and YNNKEL (reference sequence). The CDR3 here is CASSQVPGRNTDTQYF. CDR3 coding DNA: TGTGCCAGCAGCCAGGTCCCGGGTCGGAACACAGATACGCAGTATTTT.

This clone was seen just once. This sequence joins TRBV14 and TRBJ2-3; 12 positions match TRBD2. The CDR3 is 17 amino acids. The V and J ends lost 4 bases and 3 bases, in that order; junction bases with no gene match: 8. Germline CDR1 is SGHDN and CDR2 is FVKESK. CDR3 residues: CASSRQLAGGGTDTQYF. For the CDR3, the DNA is TGTGCCAGCAGCCGACAACTAGCGGGGGGTGGAACAGATACGCAGTATTTT.

This clone has just a few counts. This sequence joins TRBV7-8 and TRBJ2-7; weak D call: TRBD1 (5 bases). The CDR3 loop spans 12 amino acids. Germline CDR1 reads SGHVS; CDR2 reads FQNEAQ. Trimming took off 2 bases at V and 6 bases at J, with 8 bases between the two ends. CDR3 bases: TGTGCCAGCAGCTTATCCCAGGGCGAGCAGTACGTC. Protein: CASSLSQGEQYV.

This chain uses TRBV12-5 with TRBJ2-5; 8 bases line up with TRBD1. V shed 1 base and J 3 bases; nucleotides not matched to a gene: 1. Germline lookup yields CDR1 LGHNT and CDR2 FRNRAP. The CDR3 runs to 14 residues. Written as DNA, the CDR3 is TGTGCTAGTGGTTTGGGACAGGGGAAAGAGACCCAGTACTTC. Amino acids: CASGLGQGKETQYF.

This chain links TRBV19 with TRBJ2-5; D is unclear. CDR3 length equals 14 residues. The germline V gene encodes CDR1 LNHDA and CDR2 SQIVND (reference sequence). The CDR3 loop is CATENGSNPETQYF. The CDR3 DNA sequence: TGTGCTACCGAAAACGGATCTAATCCGGAGACCCAGTACTTC.

The chain uses TRBV19 and TRBJ1-6, with a weak D call TRBD1 (5 bases). Deletions cut 6 bases from V and 8 bases from J, with 11 bases between. The germline CDR1 and CDR2 sequences are LNHDA and SQIVND (reference sequence). The CDR3 covers 13 residues. The CDR3 DNA reads as TGTGCCAGTAGGCGCAGGGAAGATTCACCCCTCCACTTT. Translation: CASRRREDSPLHF.

The rearrangement joins TRBV7-2 to TRBJ1-6; D unclear. Germline V gene lookup returns CDR1 SGHTA and CDR2 FQGNSA. V lost 3 bases and J 4 bases, leaving 10 bases between the germline ends. The CDR3 has 15 amino acids. CDR3 nucleotides: TGTGCCAGCAGCTTGAAGAACAGTTATAATTCACCCCTCCACTTT. Protein product: CASSLKNSYNSPLHF. The whole variable domain, filled in from reference TRBV7-2 and TRBJ1-6, reads GAGVSQSPSNKVTEKGKDVELRCDPISGHTALYWYRQSLGQGLEFLIYFQGNSAPDKSGLPSDRFSAERTGGSVSTLTIQRTQQEDSAVYLCASSLKNSYNSPLHFGNGTRLTVT.

V is TRBV30 and J is TRBJ1-5, with D perhaps TRBD1 (5 bases). Germline V lookup: CDR1 GTSNPN, CDR2 SVGIG (reference sequence). The CDR3 totals 17 residues. Trimming stripped 0 bases from V and 2 bases from J, with 17 bases between. In DNA, the CDR3 is TGTGCCTGGAGTGTTTCTAGGACAAAAGTCGGCAATCAGCCCCAGCATTTT. Amino acid sequence: CAWSVSRTKVGNQPQHF.

This sequence joins TRBV10-1 and TRBJ1-5; D unclear. The germline gives CDR1 WNHNN, CDR2 SYGVQD (reference sequence). The CDR3 runs to 15 residues. The ends were cut back, 4 bases at V and 0 bases at J, with 10 bases in the middle. The CDR3 protein is CASSGRRDSNQPQHF. The DNA for the CDR3 is TGCGCCAGCAGTGGGCGCAGAGATAGCAATCAGCCCCAGCATTTT.

The chain combines TRBV10-2 with TRBJ1-2; tentative D call: TRBD1 (6 bases). The CDR3 has 13 amino acids. V lost 7 bases and J 4 bases, leaving 13 bases between the germline ends. Germline CDR1 WSHSY, CDR2 SAAADI. CDR3 loop: CASNTGAGYGYTF. The CDR3 nucleotides read TGCGCCAGCAACACGGGGGCGGGCTATGGCTACACCTTC.

Only one count was recorded for this clone. The rearrangement links TRBV7-3 to TRBJ2-2; the match to TRBD1 covers 7 bases. This CDR3 spans 16 amino acids. The germline V gene has CDR1 SGHTA and CDR2 FQGTGA. The ends lost 5 bases at V and 3 bases at J; junction bases unmatched: 9. The CDR3, as DNA: TGTGCCAGCAGCCGCCCTCGGACAGGTGACACCGGGGAGCTGTTTTTT. Residues: CASSRPRTGDTGELFF.

The genes are TRBV12-5 and TRBJ1-6; D unresolved. The CDR3 runs to 16 residues. Germline lookup yields CDR1 LGHNT and CDR2 FRNRAP. V dropped 0 bases and J dropped 7 bases, with 13 bases sitting between them. The DNA for the CDR3 is TGTGCTAGTGGTTTGGTTGGATCAAAAGTAAATTCACCCCTCCACTTT. It yields the protein CASGLVGSKVNSPLHF.

The V call is TRBV7-3, the J call TRBJ1-6; possible D gene TRBD1, 6 bases. V lost 5 bases to trimming and J lost 10 bases, with 15 bases between them. The CDR3 length is 14 residues. CDR1 and CDR2 from the germline V gene are SGHTA and FQGTGA. CDR3 loop: CASSLQGVGSPLHF. In nucleotides, the CDR3 is TGTGCCAGCAGCCTACAGGGTGTGGGGTCACCCCTCCACTTT.

The J gene is TRBJ2-1, the V gene TRBV11-2; no clear D gene. Germline values: CDR1 SGHAT, CDR2 FQNNGV. Trimming pared 7 bases from V and 0 bases from J, leaving 13 bases between. CDR3 length: 15 residues. The CDR3 reads CASTRRAGSYNEQFF. DNA for the CDR3: TGTGCCAGCACCAGAAGAGCAGGCTCCTACAATGAGCAGTTCTTC. Using reference TRBV11-2 and TRBJ2-1 for the parts outside the CDR3, the full variable domain is EAGVAQSPRYKIIEKRQSVAFWCNPISGHATLYWYQQILGQGPKLLIQFQNNGVVDDSQLPKDRFSAERLKGVDSTLKIQPAKLEDSAVYLCASTRRAGSYNEQFFGPGTRLTVL.

This clone was seen only a few times. The rearrangement uses TRBV27 and TRBJ1-3; D is undetermined. Germline assignment: CDR1 MNHEY and CDR2 SMNVEV (reference sequence). Trimming cost V 6 bases and J 1 base, with 7 bases left between them. This CDR3 is built from 13 residues. The CDR3 loop is CASRMLSGNTIYF. For the CDR3, the DNA is TGTGCCAGCAGGATGCTTTCTGGAAACACCATATATTTT.

This rearrangement joins TRBV2 to TRBJ2-2; D is uncertain. The CDR3 has 12 residues. Deletions cut 2 bases from V and 8 bases from J, with 6 bases between. Germline CDR1 is SNHLY and CDR2 is FYNNEI. This chain's CDR3 is CASSELWGELFF. In DNA, the CDR3 is TGTGCCAGCAGTGAACTTTGGGGGGAGCTGTTTTTT.

The chain uses TRBV9 and TRBJ2-1, with 9 bases lining up with TRBD1. CDR3 length equals 19 residues. V lost 4 bases and J lost 5; bases outside the gene matches: 19. Germline loops: CDR1 SGDLS, CDR2 YYNGEE. The CDR3 DNA sequence: TGTGCCAGCAGCCCCCGCTCAGACCTCAGGGACAGGGATAACAATGAGCAGTTCTTC. Its protein is CASSPRSDLRDRDNNEQFF.

This clone was picked up one time. The chain's CDR3 is CASSKRNYGYTF. The CDR3 DNA reads TGTGCCAGTAGTAAGAGGAACTATGGCTACACCTTC. The gene calls are TRBV19 and TRBJ1-2; no reliable D call. Germline CDR1 is LNHDA and CDR2 is SQIVND (reference sequence). The germline V and J ends were trimmed by 4 bases and 2 bases, with 5 bases remaining between them. This CDR3 comprises 12 residues.

The chain links TRBV2 to TRBJ1-2; perhaps TRBD1 as D (6 bases). The CDR3 consists of 13 residues. Trimming left V 7 bases short and J 6 bases short, with 15 bases between. The germline CDR1 and CDR2 sequences are SNHLY and FYNNEI. For the CDR3, the DNA is TGTGCCAGCACCTTACAGGGATCCCATGGCTACACCTTC. As protein: CASTLQGSHGYTF.

V is TRBV7-2 and J is TRBJ2-2, with a weak D call TRBD2 (5 bases). Per germline, CDR1 SGHTA and CDR2 FQGNSA. The CDR3 has 14 residues. Trimming removed 2 bases at V and 7 bases at J, with 11 bases between. Here the CDR3 DNA reads TGTGCCAGCAGCTTACGGGGAGATGTCGGGGAGCTGTTTTTT. Its protein product is CASSLRGDVGELFF.

The V gene is TRBV3-1 (or the pseudogene TRBV3-2), the J gene TRBJ1-2; 11 nucleotides align to TRBD1. V gave up 5 bases and J gave up 8 bases; unmatched junction bases: 7. The CDR3 spans 14 residues. Germline-derived CDR1 and CDR2 are LGHDT and YNNKEL (reference sequence). The CDR3 DNA reads TGTGCCAGCAGCGACCCGGGACAGGGGGTAGGCTACACCTTC. Translated: CASSDPGQGVGYTF.